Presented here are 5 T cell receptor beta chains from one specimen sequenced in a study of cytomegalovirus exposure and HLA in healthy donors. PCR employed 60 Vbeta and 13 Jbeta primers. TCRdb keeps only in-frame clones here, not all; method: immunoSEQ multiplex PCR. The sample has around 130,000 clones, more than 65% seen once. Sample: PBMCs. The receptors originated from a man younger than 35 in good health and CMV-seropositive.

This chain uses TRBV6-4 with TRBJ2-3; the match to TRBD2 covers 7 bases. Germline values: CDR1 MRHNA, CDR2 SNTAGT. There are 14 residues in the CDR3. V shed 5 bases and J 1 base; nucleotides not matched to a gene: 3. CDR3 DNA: TGTGCCAGCAGTAAAAGCGGGGGCACAGATACGCAGTATTTT. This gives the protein CASSKSGGTDTQYF.

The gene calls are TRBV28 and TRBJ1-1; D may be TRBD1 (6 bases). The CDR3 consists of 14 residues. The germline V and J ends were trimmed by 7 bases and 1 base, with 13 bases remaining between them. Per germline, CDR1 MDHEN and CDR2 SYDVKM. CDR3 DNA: TGTGCCAGCACCTTAGGGGGTGCGAACACTGAAGCTTTCTTT. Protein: CASTLGGANTEAFF.

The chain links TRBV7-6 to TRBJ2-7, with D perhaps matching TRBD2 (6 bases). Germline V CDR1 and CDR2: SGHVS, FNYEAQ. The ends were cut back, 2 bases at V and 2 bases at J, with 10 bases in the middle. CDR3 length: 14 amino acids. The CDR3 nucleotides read TGTGCCAGCAGCTTATGGACTAACGCCTACGAGCAGTACTTC. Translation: CASSLWTNAYEQYF. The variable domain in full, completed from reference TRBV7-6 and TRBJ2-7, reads GAGVSQSPRYKVTKRGQDVALRCDPISGHVSLYWYRQALGQGPEFLTYFNYEAQQDKSGLPNDRFSAERPEGSISTLTIQRTEQRDSAMYRCASSLWTNAYEQYFGPGTRLTVT.

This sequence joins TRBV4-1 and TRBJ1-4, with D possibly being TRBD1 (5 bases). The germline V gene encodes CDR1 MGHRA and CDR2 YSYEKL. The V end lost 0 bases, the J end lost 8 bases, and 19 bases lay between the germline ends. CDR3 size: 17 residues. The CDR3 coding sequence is TGCGCCAGCAGCCAAGAATCCTCCGGACAACGTTGGGAAAAACTGTTTTTT. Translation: CASSQESSGQRWEKLFF.

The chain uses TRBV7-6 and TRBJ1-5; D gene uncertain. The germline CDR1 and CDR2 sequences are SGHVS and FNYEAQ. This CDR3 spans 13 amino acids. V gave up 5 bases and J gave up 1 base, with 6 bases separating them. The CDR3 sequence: CASSPSSNQPQHF. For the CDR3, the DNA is TGTGCCAGCAGCCCCTCGAGCAATCAGCCCCAGCATTTT.